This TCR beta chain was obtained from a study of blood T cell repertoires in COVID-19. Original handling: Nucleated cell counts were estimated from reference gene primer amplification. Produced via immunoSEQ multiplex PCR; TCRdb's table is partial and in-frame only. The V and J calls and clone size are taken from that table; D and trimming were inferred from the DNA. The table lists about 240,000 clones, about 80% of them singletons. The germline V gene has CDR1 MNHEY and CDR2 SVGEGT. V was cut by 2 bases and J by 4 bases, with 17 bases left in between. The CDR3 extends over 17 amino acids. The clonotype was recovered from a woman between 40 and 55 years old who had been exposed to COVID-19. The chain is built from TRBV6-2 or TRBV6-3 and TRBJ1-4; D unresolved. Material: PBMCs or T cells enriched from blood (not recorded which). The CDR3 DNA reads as TGTGCCAGCAGTTACGGGCACATTGGGAGGCTTAATGAAAAACTGTTTTTT. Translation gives CASSYGHIGRLNEKLFF.